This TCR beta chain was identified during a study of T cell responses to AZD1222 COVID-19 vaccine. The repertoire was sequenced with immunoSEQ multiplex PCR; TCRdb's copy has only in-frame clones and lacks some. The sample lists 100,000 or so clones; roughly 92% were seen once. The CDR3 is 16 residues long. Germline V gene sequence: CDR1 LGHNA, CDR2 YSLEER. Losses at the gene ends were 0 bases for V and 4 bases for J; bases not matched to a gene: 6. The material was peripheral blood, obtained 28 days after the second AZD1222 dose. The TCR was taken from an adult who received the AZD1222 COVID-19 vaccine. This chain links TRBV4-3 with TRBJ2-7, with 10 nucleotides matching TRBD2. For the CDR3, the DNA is TGCGCCAGCAGCCAAGATTATAGGACTAGCGGTTACGAGCAGTACTTC. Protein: CASSQDYRTSGYEQYF.